This entry lists 4 T cell receptor beta chains sequenced from one sample in a study of T cells in Graves' hyperthyroidism and ophthalmopathy. Amplified regions were TCR beta CDR3 sequences from RNA transcripts. Researchers ran a first-round RT-PCR on the TCR CDR3 using the HTBI primer set. From the multiplex PCR reads, TCRdb called clonotypes with MiXCR, one entry per CDR3 protein. This table holds approximately 700,000 distinct CDR3 sequences, about 45% found once. Sample: peripheral blood or thyroid tissue (not recorded which). The receptors were sampled from an adult man with Graves' disease, either hyperthyroidism or ophthalmopathy (not recorded which).

The genes are TRBV2 and TRBJ1-3, with unresolved D. The CDR3 is made up of 17 amino acids. CDR1 and CDR2 (germline): SNHLY, FYNNEI. Between the trimmed V and J ends, which lost 6 bases and 2 bases, there was a span of 20 bases. The CDR3 nucleotides are TGTGCCAGCAGCCTAAACGTAGGGAGCGCGCCTGGAAACACCATATATTTT. This sequence encodes CASSLNVGSAPGNTIYF.

In this sample, this clonotype turned up many times. This sequence joins TRBV24-1 and TRBJ1-5; the D gene is possibly TRBD1 (6 bases). Per the germline V gene, CDR1 is KGHDR and CDR2 is SFDVKD. The CDR3 is made up of 12 amino acids. The ends were cut back, 12 bases at V and 4 bases at J, with 12 bases in the middle. The CDR3 sequence is CAVQGWNQPQHF. In nucleotides, the CDR3 is TGTGCCGTTCAGGGGTGGAATCAGCCCCAGCATTTT.

V and J are TRBV29-1 and TRBJ1-6; perhaps TRBD1 as D (5 bases). The germline V gene has CDR1 SQVTM and CDR2 ANQGSEA. This CDR3 region has 13 residues. Trimming left V 8 bases short and J 7 bases short, with 15 bases between. The CDR3 spells CSLGGAWNSPLHF. For the CDR3, the DNA is TGCAGCTTGGGTGGGGCATGGAATTCACCCCTCCACTTT.

The chain recombines TRBV6-1 with TRBJ2-7; no clear D. V was cut by 6 bases and J by 4 bases, with 22 bases left in between. Germline CDR1 reads MNHNS; CDR2 reads SASEGT. The length of the CDR3 is 16 residues. The CDR3 here is CASSLQHEPLKYEQYF. The CDR3, as DNA: TGTGCCAGCAGCCTTCAACACGAGCCCTTAAAATACGAGCAGTACTTC.